The rows below give T cell receptor beta chains drawn from one sample of a study of CD8 T cells in ankylosing spondylitis. MiXCR, run by TCRdb on the 5' RACE reads, gives a single entry per CDR3 protein. The data show about 240,000 distinct CDR3 sequences, roughly a tenth seen once. The specimen sequenced was blood, either unsorted or a sorted T cell fraction (not recorded which). These receptors originate from a male donor with ankylosing spondylitis or in good health (not recorded which). Each CDR3 is given with its conserved first and last residue. Each record gives: clone size, J gene, V gene, D gene, CDR3 DNA, CDR3 protein. D genes are given only for firm matches. Clone size, where shown, is once, few, many, or a class for clones that have expanded.

many	TRBJ2-1	TRBV3-1	TRBD2	TGTGCCAGCAGCGGACTAGAACGACGAAATGAGCAGTTCTTC	CASSGLERRNEQFF
many	TRBJ2-5	TRBV19	TRBD1	TGTGCCAGCGGCAGGGGGCTCCAAGAGACCCAGTACTTC	CASGRGLQETQYF
few	TRBJ1-1	TRBV4-1	.	TGCGCCAGCAGCCAGATTCAGGCGGGAAAGACTGAAGCTTTCTTT	CASSQIQAGKTEAFF
many	TRBJ2-1	TRBV5-1	TRBD2	TGCGCCAGCAGCTCCCAGGGGAGCGGGAGAAACAATGAGCAGTTCTTC	CASSSQGSGRNNEQFF
many	TRBJ2-2	TRBV9	.	TGTGCCAGCAGCGCCAGCCCTGGGACCGGGGAGCTGTTTTTT	CASSASPGTGELFF
many	TRBJ2-1	TRBV7-2	TRBD2	TGTGCCAGCAGCTTAGGAGCGGGGGGCTCCTACAATGAGCAGTTCTTC	CASSLGAGGSYNEQFF
.	TRBJ1-5	TRBV30	TRBD1	TGTGCCTGGAGTGGGGACAGGAATCAGCCCCAGCATTTT	CAWSGDRNQPQHF
.	TRBJ2-1	TRBV7-9	TRBD2	TGTGCCAGCAGCACTCCGGGACTAGCGGGACACAATGAGCAGTTCTTC	CASSTPGLAGHNEQFF
few	TRBJ2-7	TRBV7-9	.	TGTGCCAGCAGCTTCTATCGGGACGAGCAGTACTTC	CASSFYRDEQYF
.	TRBJ2-3	TRBV7-9	.	TGTGCCAGCAGCTCCCAGGGTGCGTTGATAGATACGCAGTATTTT	CASSSQGALIDTQYF
many	TRBJ2-3	TRBV5-1	.	TGCGCCAGCAGGCCGAGTTGGGGGCCGGTTACAGATACGCAGTATTTT	CASRPSWGPVTDTQYF
few	TRBJ1-2	TRBV2	.	TGTGCCAGCAGTGTAACCTCTGGCTACACCTTC	CASSVTSGYTF
many	TRBJ1-2	TRBV15	.	TGTGCCACCAGCAGAGGTTCGGGGGCCTATGGCTACACCTTC	CATSRGSGAYGYTF
many	TRBJ1-1	TRBV18	.	TGTGCCAGCTCACCTAGTTGGGGGGCTGAAGCTTTCTTT	CASSPSWGAEAFF
many	TRBJ1-1	TRBV2	.	TGTGCCAGCACCTTTTACGAAACTGAAGCTTTCTTT	CASTFYETEAFF
.	TRBJ1-2	TRBV6-5	.	TGTGCCAGCAGTTACTCTATAGCGAACTATGGCTACACCTTC	CASSYSIANYGYTF
.	TRBJ2-7	TRBV11-1	TRBD2	TGTGCCAGCAGCTTAGCGGTGGTGGCTAGCGGGAGCTCGGGGGACGAGCAGTACTTC	CASSLAVVASGSSGDEQYF
few	TRBJ2-7	TRBV5-1	.	TGCGCCAGCAGCGTTGGCAGGGCCGCCTACGAGCAGTACTTC	CASSVGRAAYEQYF
many	TRBJ1-5	TRBV6-6	.	TGTGCCAGCAGTTTAGGTCGTACCCAGCATTTT	CASSLGRTQHF
.	TRBJ2-1	TRBV5-6	.	TGTGCCAGCACTTCAACCGACACGCCCTACAATGAGCAGTTCTTC	CASTSTDTPYNEQFF
many	TRBJ1-1	TRBV20-1	.	TGCAGTGCTAGCGAAGGGCACACTGAAGCTTTCTTT	CSASEGHTEAFF
once	TRBJ2-3	TRBV7-9	TRBD1	TGTGCCAGCAGTGCGAGGCAGGACAGGACAGATACGCAGTATTTT	CASSARQDRTDTQYF
many	TRBJ2-3	TRBV3-1	.	TGTGCCAGCAGCCAAGACAGGAATACGCAGTATTTT	CASSQDRNTQYF
many	TRBJ2-3	TRBV4-2	.	TGTGCCAGCAGCCAAGAAGGTGGCAGCACAGATACGCAGTATTTT	CASSQEGGSTDTQYF
.	TRBJ1-1	TRBV6-1	TRBD1	TGTGCCAGCAGTCCAGGGGGCTGGAACACTGAAGCTTTCTTT	CASSPGGWNTEAFF
many	TRBJ1-1	TRBV5-1	.	TGCGCCAGCAGCTTGGAAGGGACCACAGGCGTAGCTTTCTTT	CASSLEGTTGVAFF
once	TRBJ1-1	TRBV20-1	.	TGCAGTGCCTTGGAAGGGTTGAGCGGGACTGAAGCTTTCTTT	CSALEGLSGTEAFF
.	TRBJ1-1	TRBV10-1	.	TGCGCCAGCAGTGACCCCACCACTGAAGCTTTCTTT	CASSDPTTEAFF
many	TRBJ1-5	TRBV5-1	TRBD1	TGCGCCAGCAGCACCGGGACAGCCAATCAGCCCCAGCATTTT	CASSTGTANQPQHF